The next 20 T cell receptor beta chains were all read from a single sample in a study of blood T cells in healthy people across ages. A J-beta primer mix and a sample-barcoded 5' primer were used in a second PCR of roughly 6 to 12 cycles. TCRdb fed the 5' RACE reads into MiXCR, producing one record per CDR3 protein. The table shows approximately 1.5 million distinct CDR3 sequences, with roughly 43% occurring only once. The sample was blood. The receptor set was obtained from a woman aged 18 to 35 in good health.

The rearrangement uses TRBV10-3 and TRBJ1-5, with unresolved D. The V end lost 3 bases, the J end lost 1 base, and 13 bases lay between the germline ends. This CDR3 comprises 16 residues. The germline V gene has CDR1 ENHRY and CDR2 SYGVKD. CDR3 DNA sequence: TGTGCCATCAGTGATTCCCGATTCGAGAGCAATCAGCCCCAGCATTTT. It translates to CAISDSRFESNQPQHF.

The chain carries TRBV7-2 and TRBJ1-4, with D possibly being TRBD1 (5 bases). The germline V and J ends were trimmed by 5 bases and 1 base, with 11 bases remaining between them. This CDR3 has 15 amino acids. In germline, CDR1 is SGHTA, CDR2 FQGNSA. The DNA of the CDR3 is TGTGCCAGCAGCCGACAGAGAGAAACTAATGAAAAACTGTTTTTT. This translates into CASSRQRETNEKLFF. The full variable domain, in which reference TRBV7-2 and TRBJ1-4 provide the parts outside the CDR3, is GAGVSQSPSNKVTEKGKDVELRCDPISGHTALYWYRQSLGQGLEFLIYFQGNSAPDKSGLPSDRFSAERTGGSVSTLTIQRTQQEDSAVYLCASSRQRETNEKLFFGSGTQLSVL.

The chain combines TRBV20-1 with TRBJ2-7; 12 bases fit TRBD2. Germline loops: CDR1 DFQATT, CDR2 SNEGSKA (reference sequence). CDR3 length: 16 residues. The junction had 15 bases not matched to a gene; V was cut back by 5 bases and J by 7 bases. CDR3 sequence reads: CSAAGLAGHDYNEQYF. In DNA form, the CDR3 reads TGCAGTGCTGCTGGACTAGCGGGGCACGACTACAATGAGCAGTACTTC.

This clonotype was found many times. The V gene is TRBV29-1, the J gene TRBJ2-1; D is possibly TRBD2 (5 bases). The CDR3 consists of 15 residues. V was pared by 0 bases and J by 4 bases, with 13 bases between. Germline CDR1 reads SQVTM; CDR2 reads ANQGSEA. The CDR3 DNA reads as TGCAGCGTTGAAGAGTGGGCTAGCAGATACAATGAGCAGTTCTTC. Its translation is CSVEEWASRYNEQFF.

This chain uses TRBV15 with TRBJ1-1; D is possibly TRBD1 (5 bases). Germline-derived CDR1 and CDR2 are LNHNV and YYDKDF (reference sequence). Trimming took 7 bases from V and 5 from J, leaving 14 bases between them. This CDR3 region has 13 residues. CDR3 nucleotide sequence: TGTGCCACCACGCCTTGGGGGGAAACTGAAGCTTTCTTT. Its protein product is CATTPWGETEAFF.

The CDR3 sequence: CASRESVYGYTF. CDR3 sequence (DNA): TGTGCCAGCAGGGAGTCAGTTTATGGCTACACCTTC. The chain is built from TRBV5-6 and TRBJ1-2, with D unresolved. V lost 5 bases and J lost 5, with 10 bases in between. The CDR3 covers 12 residues. Germline V gene data show CDR1 as SGHDT and CDR2 as YYEEEE.

This clonotype was seen more than once but under ten times. V and J are TRBV27 and TRBJ1-6; 10 nucleotides align to TRBD1. Germline V gene sequence: CDR1 MNHEY, CDR2 SMNVEV (reference sequence). This CDR3 spans 14 amino acids. The trim removed 4 bases at V and 9 bases at J, leaving 3 bases unmatched. The CDR3 here is CASSSDRGRSPLHF. The CDR3 coding sequence is TGTGCCAGCAGTTCTGACAGGGGGCGTTCACCCCTCCACTTT.

This clonotype has just a few counts. The V and J genes are TRBV12-3 or TRBV12-4 and TRBJ1-6; TRBD1 matches 8 bases. J lost 10 bases, V lost 6 bases, and 8 bases had no gene match. The CDR3 is made up of 14 amino acids. Here the CDR3 reads CASRPDRGGSPLHF. The CDR3 DNA reads TGTGCCAGCAGACCTGACAGGGGTGGATCACCCCTCCACTTT.

In this sample, this clonotype turned up a few times. The chain recombines TRBV29-1 with TRBJ2-7, with a weak D call TRBD2 (7 bases). Germline-derived CDR1 and CDR2 are SQVTM and ANQGSEA. The V end was cut by 5 bases, the J end by 7 bases, with 42 bases between. This CDR3 is built from 21 residues. DNA for the CDR3: TGCAGCGTTAGAAGGAGTGAGGTGTTGGGGGGGATAAGGGGGTCCTACAATGAGCAGTACTTC. Amino acids: CSVRRSEVLGGIRGSYNEQYF.

This clonotype was recorded a few times. The chain links TRBV9 to TRBJ2-5; tentatively, D is TRBD2 (5 bases). The J call could be wrong; TRBJ2-7 is a better fit for the DNA end. The germline V gene encodes CDR1 SGDLS and CDR2 YYNGEE. The CDR3 has 13 amino acids. The CDR3, as DNA: TGTGCCAGCAGCGCCGGGGAGATCTACGAGCAGTACTTC. The encoded protein is CASSAGEIYEQYF.

This clonotype was observed a few times. The chain employs TRBV29-1 and TRBJ2-3, with D hard to call. From germline, CDR1 is SQVTM and CDR2 ANQGSEA. The CDR3 covers 13 residues. V was clipped by 2 bases and J by 2 bases, with 8 bases between them. The CDR3 here is CSVEKRLTDTQYF. The CDR3 region has the DNA TGCAGCGTTGAAAAGCGCCTCACAGATACGCAGTATTTT.

The chain has TRBV20-1 and TRBJ2-1, with D possibly called TRBD1 or TRBD2 (6 bases each). CDR1 and CDR2 from the germline V gene are DFQATT and SNEGSKA (reference sequence). Trimming removed 2 bases from V and 2 bases from J, with 10 bases in between. The CDR3 is made up of 14 amino acids. Written as DNA, the CDR3 is TGCAGTGCTAGAAGGGGGGCTACCTACAATGAGCAGTTCTTC. It codes for CSARRGATYNEQFF.

The genes are TRBV5-1 and TRBJ1-2, with TRBD1 matching over 7 bases. The junction had 5 bases not matched to a gene; V was cut back by 4 bases and J by 2 bases. The CDR3 totals 14 residues. Germline assignment: CDR1 SGHRS and CDR2 YFSETQ. CDR3 coding DNA: TGCGCCAGCAGCAGGGAGGGACAGAACTATGGCTACACCTTC. Translation: CASSREGQNYGYTF.

V and J are TRBV11-2 and TRBJ2-3, with D possibly TRBD2 on 5 matching bases. The CDR3 sequence is 14 residues long. Germline V gene lookup returns CDR1 SGHAT and CDR2 FQNNGV. With 8 bases removed from V and 2 bases from J, the gap between germline ends came to 14 bases. The chain's CDR3 is CASQDYPSTDTQYF. In nucleotides, the CDR3 is TGTGCCAGCCAAGACTACCCCTCCACAGATACGCAGTATTTT.

The CDR3 region is CASSQLKIWEYEQYF. CDR3 nucleotide sequence: TGCGCCAGCAGTCAGCTTAAGATTTGGGAGTACGAGCAGTACTTC. The V and J genes are TRBV23-1 and TRBJ2-7, with D possibly matching TRBD2 (5 bases). TRBV23-1 is treated as an ORF (open reading frame) with a function not yet certain. The CDR3 is 15 residues long. V was trimmed by 3 bases and J by 4 bases, leaving 16 bases between them.

The rearrangement joins TRBV12-3 or TRBV12-4 to TRBJ2-1; 8 nucleotides align to TRBD2. J lost 3 bases, V lost 2 bases, and 6 bases had no gene match. The CDR3 contains 16 residues. The CDR3: CASSLPPSGHYNEQFF. In DNA, the CDR3 is TGTGCCAGCAGTTTACCGCCTAGCGGGCACTACAATGAGCAGTTCTTC.

The chain uses TRBV6-5 and TRBJ1-1, with D perhaps TRBD1 (5 bases). Trimming left V 2 bases short and J 3 bases short, with 16 bases between. Germline V lookup: CDR1 MNHEY, CDR2 SVGAGI. The CDR3 has 16 residues. DNA for the CDR3: TGTGCCAGCAGTTACCGGAGGACACCGCCTTACACTGAAGCTTTCTTT. Translation gives CASSYRRTPPYTEAFF.

This clonotype has a handful of counts. V is TRBV15 and J is TRBJ2-3, with a weak D call TRBD2 (5 bases). The CDR3 has 16 residues. Trimming removed 2 bases at V and 1 base at J, with 13 bases between. Germline V gene lookup returns CDR1 LNHNV and CDR2 YYDKDF (reference sequence). In nucleotides, the CDR3 is TGTGCCACCAGCAGAACTACTAGGTTTGGCACAGATACGCAGTATTTT. It codes for CATSRTTRFGTDTQYF.

The rearrangement links TRBV12-3 or TRBV12-4 to TRBJ1-1; 9 nucleotides line up with TRBD1. The CDR3 is made up of 16 amino acids. Trimming took 5 bases from V and 2 from J; bases not matched to a gene: 9. CDR3 in DNA: TGTGCCAGCAGTCCGGGACAGGGAAAGTTAAACACTGAAGCTTTCTTT. Its protein product is CASSPGQGKLNTEAFF.

This clonotype was recorded only once. This chain uses TRBV29-1 with TRBJ2-7, with 7 bases matching TRBD2. The CDR3 is 13 residues long. Germline V gives CDR1 SQVTM, CDR2 ANQGSEA. Trimming removed 7 bases from V and 7 bases from J; junction bases left unmatched: 13. This CDR3 reads CSARRLTGGEQYF. In DNA, the CDR3 is TGCAGCGCCAGAAGACTAACGGGAGGAGAGCAGTACTTC.